The 27 T cell receptor beta chains in this list originate from one sample, sequenced in a study of T cells in Graves' hyperthyroidism and ophthalmopathy. The source material, RNA transcripts, was used to amplify TCR beta CDR3 regions. The HTBI set primed first-round TCR CDR3 RT-PCR. MiXCR, run by TCRdb on the multiplex PCR reads, gives a single entry per CDR3 protein. This repertoire shows 35,000 to 45,000 distinct CDR3 sequences, 49% found once; its top ten account for about 6%. The sequencing sample was made of blood. Receptor source: a woman aged 45-59 years with Graves' hyperthyroidism that later progressed to Graves' ophthalmopathy.

This clonotype is termed medium-sized. The chain employs TRBV10-3 and TRBJ1-2, with unresolved D. The CDR3 is 12 residues long. Per germline, CDR1 ENHRY and CDR2 SYGVKD. V lost 0 bases and J 2 bases, leaving 1 base between the germline ends. CDR3 residues: CAISESNYGYTF. CDR3 bases: TGTGCCATCAGTGAGTCGAACTATGGCTACACCTTC.

This clonotype was detected only once. The rearrangement joins TRBV29-1 to TRBJ1-2; no definite D call. The CDR3 totals 13 residues. Per germline, CDR1 SQVTM and CDR2 ANQGSEA. Trimming cost V 6 bases and J 1 base, with 12 bases left between them. CDR3 nucleotide sequence: TGCAGCGTAGGGTCGGGAGATAACTATGGCTACACCTTC. It codes for CSVGSGDNYGYTF.

The CDR3: CASRPRDNGYTF. In nucleotides, the CDR3 is TGTGCCAGCAGACCAAGGGATAATGGCTACACCTTC. The J gene is TRBJ1-2, the V gene TRBV2; D remains ambiguous. This CDR3 contains 12 residues. In germline, CDR1 is SNHLY, CDR2 FYNNEI. Trimming removed 6 bases at V and 6 bases at J, with 11 bases between.

The chain has TRBV5-4 and TRBJ1-2; TRBD1 agrees at 7 bases. Unmatched junction bases numbered 4, after V lost 4 bases and J lost 4 bases. This CDR3 region has 13 residues. Germline V gene data show CDR1 as SGHNT and CDR2 as YYREEE (reference sequence). CDR3 DNA sequence: TGTGCCAGCAGCATGAACAGGGGCTATGGCTACACCTTC. Encoded protein: CASSMNRGYGYTF.

The chain is built from TRBV7-9 and TRBJ2-7; D is uncertain. Germline lookup yields CDR1 SEHNR and CDR2 FQNEAQ (reference sequence). V lost 6 bases and J lost 5, with 11 bases in between. The CDR3 sequence is 12 residues long. CDR3 DNA: TGTGCCAGCAGTAGTGGGATCCACGAGCAGTACTTC. Translation gives CASSSGIHEQYF.

This clonotype is judged medium-sized. J is TRBJ2-5 and V is TRBV12-3 or TRBV12-4; D is unclear. Trimming stripped 3 bases from V and 2 bases from J, with 10 bases between. The CDR3 is 14 residues long. The CDR3 region is CASSFMVPQETQYF. Written as DNA, the CDR3 is TGTGCCAGCAGTTTTATGGTGCCGCAAGAGACCCAGTACTTC.

This clonotype has at least ten counts. V and J are TRBV3-1 and TRBJ2-7, with 7 nucleotides matching TRBD1. V shed 4 bases, J shed 6 bases, and the junction held 3 bases outside the gene matches. CDR1 is LGHDT and CDR2 is YNNKEL in the germline V gene (reference sequence). The CDR3 length is 12 residues. The CDR3 loop is CASSLRGFEQYF. The CDR3 region has the DNA TGTGCCAGCAGCCTCAGGGGGTTCGAGCAGTACTTC.

The genes are TRBV12-1 and TRBJ1-1. TRBV12-1 is assigned pseudogene status. This CDR3 region has 11 residues. The CDR3 nucleotides are TGTGCCAGCAAGGCCTACGAGCAGTACTTCTTT. It translates to CASKAYEQYFF.

This chain links TRBV20-1 with TRBJ2-7; a possible D gene is TRBD2 (5 bases). Looked up from germline, CDR1 is DFQATT and CDR2 is SNEGSKA (reference sequence). V was clipped by 3 bases and J by 1 base, with 16 bases between them. The CDR3 has 15 residues. CDR3 residues: CSASDWRGSSYEQYF. The CDR3 DNA follows: TGCAGTGCTAGCGACTGGAGAGGGAGTTCCTACGAGCAGTACTTC.

The chain couples TRBV15 to TRBJ2-7; the D gene could be TRBD1 or TRBD2 (5 bases each). Trimming stripped 3 bases from V and 7 bases from J, with 13 bases between. Germline V gene data show CDR1 as LNHNV and CDR2 as YYDKDF (reference sequence). There are 13 residues in the CDR3. CDR3 residues: CATSRGTAAEQYF. As DNA, the CDR3 is TGTGCCACCAGCAGGGGGACGGCCGCGGAGCAGTACTTC.

This clonotype was observed at least ten times. The chain links TRBV5-5 to TRBJ1-2, with no clear D. The ends were cut back, 4 bases at V and 6 bases at J, with 13 bases in the middle. The CDR3 contains 13 residues. Germline CDR1 SGHKS, CDR2 YYEKEE (reference sequence). CDR3 amino acids: CASSTGSEHGYTF. The DNA of the CDR3 is TGTGCCAGCAGCACCGGATCAGAACATGGCTACACCTTC.

This chain links TRBV7-9 with TRBJ2-7; D unclear. With 5 bases removed from V and 6 bases from J, the gap between germline ends came to 14 bases. The germline V gene encodes CDR1 SEHNR and CDR2 FQNEAQ (reference sequence). This CDR3 is 13 amino acids long. CDR3 protein: CASSTYLAGEQYF. The DNA of the CDR3 is TGTGCCAGCAGCACCTACTTGGCTGGCGAGCAGTACTTC.

This clonotype was detected ten times or more. This chain joins TRBV12-3 or TRBV12-4 and TRBJ2-7; TRBD2 aligns across 7 bases. The junction had 14 bases not matched to a gene; V was cut back by 7 bases and J by 5 bases. This CDR3 contains 15 residues. CDR3 in amino acids: CASTRGWRERNEQYF. The CDR3 nucleotides read TGTGCCAGCACCCGGGGATGGCGGGAGAGGAACGAGCAGTACTTC.

The chain employs TRBV11-2 and TRBJ2-3; D is undetermined. The CDR3 runs 14 residues. Trimming left V 3 bases short and J 2 bases short, with 9 bases between. Germline V lookup: CDR1 SGHAT, CDR2 FQNNGV. The CDR3 bases are TGTGCCAGCAGCTTCCTGACGGACACAGATACGCAGTATTTT. It translates to CASSFLTDTDTQYF.

The gene calls are TRBV5-1 and TRBJ1-2; a possible D gene is TRBD1 (5 bases). The CDR3 length is 15 residues. V gave up 2 bases and J gave up 0 bases, with 11 bases separating them. The germline V gene has CDR1 SGHRS and CDR2 YFSETQ. CDR3 in DNA: TGCGCCAGCAGCTTTGCGTTAGGGGCTAACTATGGCTACACCTTC. Its translation: CASSFALGANYGYTF.

This clonotype was counted a single time. The genes are TRBV7-2 and TRBJ2-1; 9 nucleotides match TRBD2. V lost 5 bases to trimming and J lost 10 bases; unmatched junction nucleotides: 9. Germline V CDR1 and CDR2: SGHTA, FQGNSA. CDR3 length equals 14 residues. The CDR3 protein is CASSPSGTRREQFF. The CDR3, as DNA: TGTGCCAGCAGCCCTAGCGGGACCCGGCGGGAGCAGTTCTTC.

The V gene is TRBV29-1, the J gene TRBJ2-7; D ambiguous. Looked up from germline, CDR1 is SQVTM and CDR2 is ANQGSEA. This CDR3 region has 8 residues. This CDR3 reads CSVEGYNV. DNA of the CDR3: TGCAGCGTTGAAGGATACAACGTC.

The sample holds many counts of this clonotype. The chain combines TRBV13 with TRBJ2-4; TRBD1 agrees at 7 bases. The germline V gene has CDR1 PRHDT and CDR2 FYEKMQ (reference sequence). Trimming at V came to 5 bases and at J to 6 bases, leaving 4 bases not matched to a gene. The CDR3 runs 13 residues. CDR3 residues: CASSPRQGNIQYF. CDR3 bases: TGTGCCAGCAGCCCCCGACAGGGAAACATTCAGTACTTC.

The table lists this clonotype with many counts. The chain employs TRBV20-1 and TRBJ2-7, with D tentatively TRBD2 (5 bases). This CDR3 spans 18 amino acids. Trimming left V 0 bases short and J 1 base short, with 22 bases between. Germline CDR1 DFQATT, CDR2 SNEGSKA (reference sequence). CDR3: CSARDTTRTGILSYEQYF. CDR3 bases: TGCAGTGCTAGAGATACGACCCGGACTGGTATACTATCCTACGAGCAGTACTTC.

This clonotype was counted many times. This CDR3 reads CASSSTGSSYNEQFF. CDR3 DNA sequence: TGTGCCAGCAGCTCGACAGGGAGCTCCTACAATGAGCAGTTCTTC. This chain uses TRBV5-5 with TRBJ2-1; 7 bases agree with TRBD1. CDR1 and CDR2 (germline): SGHKS, YYEKEE (reference sequence). The CDR3 is 15 amino acids. V was pared by 3 bases and J by 0 bases, with 3 bases of the junction left unmatched.

Of note for this clonotype: A read error may produce the germline difference seen at one junction end. The chain has TRBV7-8 and TRBJ2-5; TRBD1 or TRBD2 may be the D gene (5 bases each). This CDR3 contains 12 residues. CDR1 SGHVS and CDR2 FQNEAQ come from the germline V gene. CDR3: CASSWGPNEQFF. The CDR3 bases are TGTGCCAGCAGCTGGGGACCTAATGAGCAATTCTTC.

Many counts were recorded for this clonotype. This sequence joins TRBV7-9 and TRBJ2-4; D uncertain. The germline CDR1 and CDR2 sequences are SEHNR and FQNEAQ (reference sequence). CDR3 size: 16 residues. The ends were cut back, 3 bases at V and 0 bases at J, with 12 bases in the middle. The CDR3 reads CASSFWDGLAKNIQYF. CDR3 DNA: TGTGCCAGCAGCTTTTGGGATGGATTAGCCAAAAACATTCAGTACTTC.

The rearrangement links TRBV20-1 to TRBJ2-5; perhaps TRBD1 as D (6 bases). Germline CDR1 reads DFQATT; CDR2 reads SNEGSKA (reference sequence). V was pared by 6 bases and J by 5 bases, with 16 bases between. CDR3 length: 13 amino acids. CDR3 amino acids: CSAPGQPPETQYF. CDR3 coding DNA: TGCAGTGCCCCGGGACAACCGCCGGAGACCCAGTACTTC.

The V and J genes are TRBV7-2 and TRBJ2-7; 9 bases are shared with TRBD1. Trimming cost V 4 bases and J 2 bases; bases outside gene matches: 6. The CDR3 runs to 15 residues. CDR1 is SGHTA, CDR2 FQGNSA, per germline. The CDR3 DNA is TGTGCCAGCAGCTCTCGACAGGGGGGCACCTACGAGCAGTACTTC. Its translation is CASSSRQGGTYEQYF. The full variable domain, completed using reference TRBV7-2 and TRBJ2-7, is GAGVSQSPSNKVTEKGKDVELRCDPISGHTALYWYRQSLGQGLEFLIYFQGNSAPDKSGLPSDRFSAERTGGSVSTLTIQRTQQEDSAVYLCASSSRQGGTYEQYFGPGTRLTVT.

The rearrangement joins TRBV20-1 to TRBJ2-3, with D perhaps given as TRBD1 or TRBD2 (5 bases each). Germline CDR1 and CDR2: DFQATT and SNEGSKA (reference sequence). The CDR3 is 13 amino acids. V shed 4 bases and J shed 0 bases, with 8 bases lying between them. DNA for the CDR3: TGCAGTGCTACAAGGGACAGCACAGATACGCAGTATTTT. Its translation: CSATRDSTDTQYF.

This clonotype has ten or more counts. The chain links TRBV4-1 to TRBJ2-1; unclear D gene. The CDR3 is made up of 16 amino acids. V dropped 3 bases and J dropped 12 bases, with 24 bases sitting between them. Per the germline V gene, CDR1 is MGHRA and CDR2 is YSYEKL. In nucleotides, the CDR3 is TGCGCCAGCAGCCATCCCTTCCTCAGGCCCCGTTTTGGGCAGTTCTTC. Translation gives CASSHPFLRPRFGQFF.

This clonotype was seen ten or more times. The J gene is TRBJ1-5, the V gene TRBV20-1; weak D call: TRBD1 (6 bases). V was pared by 1 base and J by 5 bases, with 12 bases between. The CDR3 extends over 14 amino acids. Germline values: CDR1 DFQATT, CDR2 SNEGSKA (reference sequence). CDR3 protein: CSARVGGLDQPQHF. The CDR3 bases are TGCAGTGCTAGAGTCGGGGGGCTGGATCAGCCCCAGCATTTT.